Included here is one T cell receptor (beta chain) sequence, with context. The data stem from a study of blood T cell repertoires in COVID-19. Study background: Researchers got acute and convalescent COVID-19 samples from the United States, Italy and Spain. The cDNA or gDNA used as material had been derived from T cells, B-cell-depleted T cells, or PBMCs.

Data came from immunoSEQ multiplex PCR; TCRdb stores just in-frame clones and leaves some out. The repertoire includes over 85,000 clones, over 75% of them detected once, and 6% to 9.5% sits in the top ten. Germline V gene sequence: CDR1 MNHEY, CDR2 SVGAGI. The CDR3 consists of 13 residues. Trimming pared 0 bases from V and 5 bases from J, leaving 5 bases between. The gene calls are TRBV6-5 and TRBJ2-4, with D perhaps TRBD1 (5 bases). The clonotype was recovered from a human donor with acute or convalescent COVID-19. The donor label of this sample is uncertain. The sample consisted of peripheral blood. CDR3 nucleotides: TGTGCCAGCAGTTACTCGACAGAAAACATTCAGTACTTC. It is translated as CASSYSTENIQYF.